This TCR beta chain originates from a study of blood T cells in healthy people across ages. The CDR3 totals 12 residues. V was clipped by 5 bases and J by 13 bases, with 15 bases between them. Germline loops: CDR1 PRHDT, CDR2 FYEKMQ (reference sequence). Using a J-beta primer mix together with a sample-barcoded 5' primer, a second PCR was run for roughly 6 to 11 cycles. TCRdb passed the 5' RACE reads through MiXCR, listing each CDR3 protein once. The table records some 1.7 million distinct CDR3 sequences, roughly 27% of them present only once. The specimen was blood. This chain uses TRBV13 with TRBJ2-4; a weak D match, TRBD2 (6 bases). The clonotype originates from a woman aged 25 to 39 in good health. In DNA, the CDR3 is TGTGCCAGCAGCCAAAGGAGGGGAGAGCAGTACTTC. Encoded protein: CASSQRRGEQYF.